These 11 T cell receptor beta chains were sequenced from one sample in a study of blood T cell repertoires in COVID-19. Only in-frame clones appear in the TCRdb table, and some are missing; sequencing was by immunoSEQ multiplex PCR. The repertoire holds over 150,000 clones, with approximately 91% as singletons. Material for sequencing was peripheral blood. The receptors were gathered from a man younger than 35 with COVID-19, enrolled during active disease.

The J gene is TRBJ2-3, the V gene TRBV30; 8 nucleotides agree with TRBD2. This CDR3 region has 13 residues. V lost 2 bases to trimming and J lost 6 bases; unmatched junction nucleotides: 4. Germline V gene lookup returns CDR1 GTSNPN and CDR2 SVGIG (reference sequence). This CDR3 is CAWSWREADTQYF. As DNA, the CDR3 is TGTGCCTGGAGTTGGCGGGAGGCGGATACGCAGTATTTT.

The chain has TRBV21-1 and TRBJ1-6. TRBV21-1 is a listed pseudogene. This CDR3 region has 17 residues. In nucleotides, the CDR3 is TGTGCCAGCAGCAAAGTCCACCGGGACTATTATAATTCACCCCTCCACTTT. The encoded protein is CASSKVHRDYYNSPLHF.

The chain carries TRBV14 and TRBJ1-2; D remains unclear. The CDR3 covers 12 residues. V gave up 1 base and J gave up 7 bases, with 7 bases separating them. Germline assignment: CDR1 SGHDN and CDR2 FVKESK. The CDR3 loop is CASSQGQSGYTF. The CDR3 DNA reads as TGTGCCAGCAGCCAAGGTCAGTCTGGCTACACCTTC.

The CDR3 coding sequence is TGCAGCGTTCTAGTCATGAACACTGAAGCTTTCTTT. Protein sequence: CSVLVMNTEAFF. The chain joins TRBV29-1 to TRBJ1-1; D remains ambiguous. The CDR3 runs 12 residues. Trimming cost V 5 bases and J 0 bases, with 7 bases left between them. The V gene's germline CDR1 is SQVTM and CDR2 ANQGSEA.

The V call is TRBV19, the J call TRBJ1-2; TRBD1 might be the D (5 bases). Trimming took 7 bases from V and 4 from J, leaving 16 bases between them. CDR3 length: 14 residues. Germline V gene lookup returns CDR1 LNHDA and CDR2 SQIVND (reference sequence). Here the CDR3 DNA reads TGTGCCAGTACAGACAGCCCGCTGCCCTATGGCTACACCTTC. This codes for CASTDSPLPYGYTF.

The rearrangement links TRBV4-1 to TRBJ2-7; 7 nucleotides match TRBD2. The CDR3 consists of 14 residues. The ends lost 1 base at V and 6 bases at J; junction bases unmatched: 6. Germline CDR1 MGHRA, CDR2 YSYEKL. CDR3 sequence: CASSQVDGGTEQYF. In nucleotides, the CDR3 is TGCGCCAGCAGCCAAGTGGACGGGGGGACCGAGCAGTACTTC.

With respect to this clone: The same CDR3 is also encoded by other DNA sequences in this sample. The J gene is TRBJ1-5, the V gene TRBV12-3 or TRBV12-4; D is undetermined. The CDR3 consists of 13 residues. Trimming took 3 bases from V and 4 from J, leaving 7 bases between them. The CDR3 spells CASSLGQNQPQHF. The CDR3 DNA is TGTGCCAGCAGTTTGGGCCAAAATCAGCCCCAGCATTTT.

The CDR3 DNA sequence: TGTGCCAGCATGATCGACAGGGGATTCTACGAGCAGTACTTC. It specifies CASMIDRGFYEQYF. The V gene is TRBV2, the J gene TRBJ2-7; TRBD1 matches 8 bases. CDR3 size: 14 residues. Germline V lookup: CDR1 SNHLY, CDR2 FYNNEI. V shed 7 bases and J 3 bases; nucleotides not matched to a gene: 8.

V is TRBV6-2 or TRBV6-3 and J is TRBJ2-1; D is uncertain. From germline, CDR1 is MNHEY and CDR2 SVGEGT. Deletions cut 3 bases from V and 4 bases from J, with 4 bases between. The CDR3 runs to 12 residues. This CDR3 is CASSYSYNEQFF. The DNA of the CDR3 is TGTGCCAGCAGTTATAGTTACAATGAGCAGTTCTTC.

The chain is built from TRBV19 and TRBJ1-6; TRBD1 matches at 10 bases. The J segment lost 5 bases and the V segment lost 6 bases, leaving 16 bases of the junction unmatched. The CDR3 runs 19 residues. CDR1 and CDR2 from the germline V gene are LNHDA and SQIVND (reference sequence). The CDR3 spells CASSPGTGAQGWDNSPLHF. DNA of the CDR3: TGTGCCAGTAGCCCCGGGACAGGGGCTCAGGGGTGGGATAATTCACCCCTCCACTTT.

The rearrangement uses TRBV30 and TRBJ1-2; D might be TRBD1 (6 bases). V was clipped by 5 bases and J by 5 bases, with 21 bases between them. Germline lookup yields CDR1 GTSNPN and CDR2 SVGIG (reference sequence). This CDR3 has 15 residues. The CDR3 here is CAWQRAGAGVYGYTF. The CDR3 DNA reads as TGTGCCTGGCAACGGGCAGGGGCTGGGGTATATGGCTACACCTTC.